Below are 26 T cell receptor beta chains sequenced from a single sample in a study of blood T cell repertoires in COVID-19. TCRdb's table, derived via immunoSEQ multiplex PCR, lists solely in-frame clones and lacks some. The table shows 260,000 or so clones, with nearly 90% occurring only once. Material for sequencing was peripheral blood. The receptor set was obtained from a human donor in a cohort sampled during active COVID-19.

This chain uses TRBV11-2 with TRBJ2-3, with 16 nucleotides matching TRBD2. This CDR3 is 18 amino acids long. The V and J ends lost 3 bases and 4 bases, in that order; junction bases with no gene match: 7. CDR1 SGHAT and CDR2 FQNNGV come from the germline V gene. The CDR3 region is CASSLGLAGGPGADTQYF. Written as DNA, the CDR3 is TGTGCCAGCAGCTTGGGACTAGCGGGAGGGCCTGGAGCAGATACGCAGTATTTT.

This clone was counted a few times. This rearrangement joins TRBV6-6 to TRBJ2-1; 7 bases match TRBD1. Germline V CDR1 and CDR2: MNHNY, SVGAGI (reference sequence). This CDR3 is built from 17 residues. V lost 5 bases and J lost 0; bases outside the gene matches: 10. CDR3 coding DNA: TGTGCCAGCAGTCCCTACAGGGGTCGGAGCTCCTACAATGAGCAGTTCTTC. Its protein is CASSPYRGRSSYNEQFF.

The chain recombines TRBV5-6 with TRBJ2-7; a possible D gene is TRBD2 (7 bases). The germline V gene encodes CDR1 SGHDT and CDR2 YYEEEE. V was trimmed by 7 bases and J by 2 bases, leaving 13 bases between them. The CDR3 is made up of 13 amino acids. The CDR3, as DNA: TGTGCCAGCGGAAGGGGGGGGGCCTACGAGCAGTACTTC. Residues: CASGRGGAYEQYF.

The rearrangement links TRBV5-6 to TRBJ1-4, with D possibly being TRBD1 (6 bases). Trimming took 1 base from V and 7 from J, leaving 17 bases between them. This CDR3 has 16 amino acids. CDR1 and CDR2 from the germline V gene are SGHDT and YYEEEE. The CDR3: CASSLSLEGVSEKLFF. The CDR3 region has the DNA TGTGCCAGCAGCTTGAGTTTAGAGGGGGTGAGTGAAAAACTGTTTTTT.

DNA of the CDR3: TGCAGTGCTAGTGTTATCGGGACAGGACTGCTGGATGAGACCCAGTACTTC. The encoded protein is CSASVIGTGLLDETQYF. The chain recombines TRBV20-1 with TRBJ2-5, with 8 bases identical to TRBD1. The germline gives CDR1 DFQATT, CDR2 SNEGSKA (reference sequence). The V segment lost 3 bases and the J segment 5 bases; nucleotides outside the gene matches: 17. CDR3 length: 17 residues.

The chain uses TRBV15 and TRBJ1-5, with a possible D match to TRBD1 (5 bases). Germline V lookup: CDR1 LNHNV, CDR2 YYDKDF (reference sequence). The CDR3 runs 15 residues. V lost 3 bases and J 1 base, leaving 10 bases between the germline ends. In DNA form, the CDR3 reads TGTGCCACCAGCAGGGGGGGGGAAAGCAATCAGCCCCAGCATTTT. Translation gives CATSRGGESNQPQHF. Full variable domain (remainder filled in from reference TRBV15 and TRBJ1-5): DAMVIQNPRYQVTQFGKPVTLSCSQTLNHNVMYWYQQKSSQAPKLLFHYYDKDFNNEADTPDNFQSRRPNTSFCFLDIRSPGLGDTAMYLCATSRGGESNQPQHFGDGTRLSIL.

The gene calls are TRBV7-6 and TRBJ1-1; 8 bases are a match to TRBD1. This CDR3 region has 15 residues. Germline V gene sequence: CDR1 SGHVS, CDR2 FNYEAQ. The ends lost 5 bases at V and 3 bases at J; junction bases unmatched: 8. CDR3: CASSPRTGLDTEAFF. CDR3 in DNA: TGTGCCAGCAGCCCCCGGACAGGGTTGGACACTGAAGCTTTCTTT.

This rearrangement joins TRBV28 to TRBJ2-7, with 7 bases identical to TRBD1. The germline V gene has CDR1 MDHEN and CDR2 SYDVKM. V shed 4 bases, J shed 4 bases, and the junction held 7 bases outside the gene matches. The CDR3 extends over 14 amino acids. CDR3 DNA: TGTGCCAGCAGTTCGACAGGGAATGTGTACGAGCAGTACTTC. This sequence encodes CASSSTGNVYEQYF. Full variable domain (outside the CDR3, taken from reference TRBV28 and TRBJ2-7): DVKVTQSSRYLVKRTGEKVFLECVQDMDHENMFWYRQDPGLGLRLIYFSYDVKMKEKGDIPEGYSVSREKKERFSLILESASTNQTSMYLCASSSTGNVYEQYFGPGTRLTVT.

The DNA of the CDR3 is TGTGCCTGGAGTGTATTACTGTCGGCCTACGAGCAGTACTTC. Its translation: CAWSVLLSAYEQYF. The chain joins TRBV30 to TRBJ2-7, with D uncertain. The germline V gene has CDR1 GTSNPN and CDR2 SVGIG (reference sequence). V was clipped by 0 bases and J by 2 bases, with 11 bases between them. The CDR3 consists of 14 residues.

V gene TRBV4-2 combines with J gene TRBJ2-5; 10 bases fit TRBD2. The CDR3 loop spans 18 amino acids. Germline V gene data show CDR1 as LGHNA and CDR2 as YNFKEQ. V shed 1 base and J 4 bases; nucleotides not matched to a gene: 12. Here the CDR3 DNA reads TGTGCCAGCAGCCAAGGCGGGAGCGGGAGGGCCTCCGGAGAGACCCAGTACTTC. This encodes CASSQGGSGRASGETQYF.

V gene TRBV28 combines with J gene TRBJ2-3; D is unresolved. Trimming took off 5 bases at V and 0 bases at J, with 15 bases between the two ends. The CDR3 length is 16 residues. Germline-derived CDR1 and CDR2 are MDHEN and SYDVKM. The CDR3 sequence is CASSPWIAVSTDTQYF. The CDR3 bases are TGTGCCAGCAGTCCCTGGATAGCAGTTAGCACAGATACGCAGTATTTT.

The V and J genes are TRBV24-1 and TRBJ1-1; 7 positions match TRBD1. The CDR3 sequence is 13 residues long. Germline CDR1 and CDR2: KGHDR and SFDVKD. Trimming at V came to 7 bases and at J to 4 bases, leaving 5 bases not matched to a gene. CDR3: CATRRGRSTEAFF. DNA of the CDR3: TGTGCCACCAGAAGGGGGCGCAGCACTGAAGCTTTCTTT.

The chain links TRBV6-5 to TRBJ1-2, with D tentatively TRBD1 (5 bases). Deletions cut 5 bases from V and 2 bases from J, with 9 bases between. The CDR3 sequence is 13 residues long. CDR1 is MNHEY and CDR2 is SVGAGI in the germline V gene. CDR3 amino acids: CASSRDSNYGYTF. The CDR3 DNA reads TGTGCCAGCAGTCGAGACAGCAACTATGGCTACACCTTC.

The CDR3 bases are TGTGCCAGCAGTTTAGGCTTGGAGACCCAGTACTTC. This gives the protein CASSLGLETQYF. The chain recombines TRBV28 with TRBJ2-5; no definite D call. The V and J ends lost 2 bases and 5 bases respectively, with 6 bases between them. Germline V gene lookup returns CDR1 MDHEN and CDR2 SYDVKM. There are 12 residues in the CDR3.

The chain employs TRBV10-1 and TRBJ2-3; the D is unclear. The CDR3 covers 9 residues. Germline assignment: CDR1 WNHNN and CDR2 SYGVQD (reference sequence). The CDR3 sequence: CPYSDTQYF. As DNA, the CDR3 is TGCCCGTACAGTGATACGCAGTATTTT.

This clone was seen just once. V is TRBV19 and J is TRBJ1-1, with 7 bases that match TRBD1. Trimming cost V 9 bases and J 1 base; bases outside gene matches: 5. Per the germline V gene, CDR1 is LNHDA and CDR2 is SQIVND (reference sequence). The length of the CDR3 is 13 residues. CDR3 in DNA: TGTGCCAGCCAGGGGGGTTGGAACACTGAAGCTTTCTTT. Amino acid sequence: CASQGGWNTEAFF.

The genes are TRBV4-3 and TRBJ1-6; D remains ambiguous. Germline-derived CDR1 and CDR2 are LGHNA and YSLEER. V lost 1 base, J lost 3 bases, and 13 bases lay in between. This CDR3 contains 17 residues. CDR3 in amino acids: CASSQGVERDYNSPLHF. CDR3 sequence (DNA): TGCGCCAGCAGCCAAGGTGTCGAAAGAGACTATAATTCACCCCTCCACTTT.

V and J are TRBV20-1 and TRBJ1-2; D unresolved. Per germline, CDR1 DFQATT and CDR2 SNEGSKA (reference sequence). The CDR3 consists of 10 residues. The V gene lost 5 bases and the J gene lost 7 bases, with 8 bases spanning the gap. The CDR3 sequence is CSAADTGYTF. The CDR3 nucleotides read TGCAGTGCTGCAGACACTGGCTACACCTTC.

A word on this clone: Other nucleotide sequences from this sample produce the same CDR3. The gene calls are TRBV6-1 and TRBJ1-6; D is possibly TRBD1 (5 bases). This CDR3 has 16 residues. V gave up 0 bases and J gave up 7 bases, with 13 bases separating them. The germline V gene encodes CDR1 MNHNS and CDR2 SASEGT. DNA of the CDR3: TGTGCCAGCAGTGAAGCGCTCGGGGGTCGGAATTCACCCCTCCACTTT. It specifies CASSEALGGRNSPLHF.

The chain uses TRBV14 and TRBJ1-2; no definite D call. Germline-derived CDR1 and CDR2 are SGHDN and FVKESK. V lost 3 bases, J lost 6 bases, and 11 bases lay in between. There are 13 residues in the CDR3. As DNA, the CDR3 is TGTGCCAGCAGCCATGCGGGGTGGAATGGCTACACCTTC. Its protein is CASSHAGWNGYTF.

V usage is TRBV15 and J usage is TRBJ1-1, with D unresolved. Trimming cost V 6 bases and J 11 bases, with 13 bases left between them. The CDR3 extends over 11 amino acids. Germline CDR1 and CDR2: LNHNV and YYDKDF (reference sequence). In nucleotides, the CDR3 is TGTGCCACCAGTTCCTATTTGGAGGCTTTCTTT. It is translated as CATSSYLEAFF.

The V gene is TRBV30, the J gene TRBJ2-7, with no clear D. V lost 0 bases and J lost 3, with 9 bases in between. Germline loops: CDR1 GTSNPN, CDR2 SVGIG (reference sequence). The CDR3 is 13 amino acids. The CDR3 reads CAWSVTDYYEQYF. DNA of the CDR3: TGTGCCTGGAGTGTAACAGATTACTACGAGCAGTACTTC.

CDR3 DNA: TGTGCCAGCACCATGGACAGGGAAGGCGAGCAGTACTTC. Translating gives CASTMDREGEQYF. The chain combines TRBV7-8 with TRBJ2-7; 8 bases are a match to TRBD1. From germline, CDR1 is SGHVS and CDR2 FQNEAQ. The CDR3 covers 13 residues. J was trimmed by 6 bases and V by 7 bases; bases with no gene match: 8.

This clone was picked up one time. The V gene is TRBV19, the J gene TRBJ2-3, with 8 bases that match TRBD2. Germline CDR1 LNHDA, CDR2 SQIVND (reference sequence). V lost 5 bases, J lost 5 bases, and 6 bases stayed unmatched. The CDR3 length is 14 residues. This CDR3 is CASSPGLGLDTQYF. The CDR3 DNA reads as TGTGCCAGTAGTCCGGGACTAGGTCTAGATACGCAGTATTTT.

The V and J genes are TRBV10-3 and TRBJ1-1, with TRBD1 identical over 7 bases. Germline CDR1 ENHRY, CDR2 SYGVKD. The J segment lost 1 base and the V segment lost 9 bases, leaving 8 bases of the junction unmatched. The CDR3 is 14 amino acids. The CDR3 DNA is TGTGCCATAGCCGGGACAGAGCGGAACACTGAAGCTTTCTTT. Residues: CAIAGTERNTEAFF.

The CDR3 sequence is CASTLGGAGDGTYEQYF. As DNA, the CDR3 is TGTGCCAGCACCCTTGGGGGGGCGGGAGATGGGACCTACGAGCAGTACTTC. The gene calls are TRBV28 and TRBJ2-7; a possible D gene is TRBD2 (7 bases). Germline CDR1 is MDHEN and CDR2 is SYDVKM. The CDR3 contains 17 residues. The V end was cut by 7 bases, the J end by 2 bases, with 24 bases between.